One T cell receptor beta chain is described in this entry. The CDR3 spans 14 residues. The germline CDR1 and CDR2 sequences are MDHEN and SYDVKM. The V gene end was trimmed by 6 bases and the J gene end by 4 bases; junction bases not matched to a gene: 6. The data were taken from a study of blood T cell repertoires in COVID-19. Study context: Sites across the United States, Italy and Spain contributed samples from acute and convalescent COVID-19. T cells, B-cell-depleted T cells, or PBMCs provided the cDNA or gDNA that served as material.

The authors' processing: Amplifying reference gene primers gave estimates of nucleated cell counts. Sequencing was performed with immunoSEQ multiplex PCR; in TCRdb, only in-frame clones are kept and a portion is missing. The V and J calls and clone size are taken from that table; D and trimming were inferred from the DNA. The table lists approximately 26,000 clones, approximately 82% of them singletons. The chain employs TRBV28 and TRBJ1-2; 9 bases are shared with TRBD1. The TCR originated in a human donor in a cohort sampled during active COVID-19. The sequencing sample was made of peripheral blood. The CDR3: CASSSRTGVYGYTF. The CDR3 coding sequence is TGTGCCAGCAGCTCAAGGACAGGGGTCTATGGCTACACCTTC.